The rows below give T cell receptor beta chains drawn from one sample of a study of robustness of blood B and T cell sequencing. TCRdb fed the PCR reads into MiXCR, producing one record per CDR3 protein. The table records roughly 3,900 distinct CDR3 sequences, over 50% of them present only once. Sequenced: peripheral blood. Receptors were obtained from a human donor in good health. Both conserved end residues are part of each CDR3.

CASSPGSGGYTF | TRBV25-1
CSVVGGWYEQYF | TRBV29-1
CSVPMGQGITGANVLTF | TRBV29-1
CASSAGRHTEAFF | TRBV7-3
CASSSDRQGKVEAFF | TRBV6-1
CSVDPPGQGSEQFF | TRBV29-1
CASSLRTDSSYNSPLHF | TRBV4-1
CACRQRGGLGNGYTF | TRBV30
CSARGLSGQGNEKLFF | TRBV20-1
CAWSMGDSGNTIYF | TRBV30
CSVGYRGTEKLFF | TRBV29-1
CASSASGGAGEQFF | TRBV19
CASTTSGVAKNIQYF | TRBV11-3
CATSDYNDLGGPEQFF | TRBV24-1
CAISDGGGSPYNEQFF | TRBV10-3
CASARGGALTDTQYF | TRBV12-5
CASTPGGATDYEQYF | TRBV28